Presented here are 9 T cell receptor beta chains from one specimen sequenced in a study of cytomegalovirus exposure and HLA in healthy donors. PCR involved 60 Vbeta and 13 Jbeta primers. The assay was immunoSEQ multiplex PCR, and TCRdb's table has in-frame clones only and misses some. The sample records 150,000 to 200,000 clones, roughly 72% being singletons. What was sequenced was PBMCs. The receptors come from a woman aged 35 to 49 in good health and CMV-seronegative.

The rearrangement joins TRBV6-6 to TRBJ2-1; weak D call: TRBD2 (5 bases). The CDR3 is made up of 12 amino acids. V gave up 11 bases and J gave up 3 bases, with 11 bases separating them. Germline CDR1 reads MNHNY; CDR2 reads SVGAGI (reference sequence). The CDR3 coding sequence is TGTGCCGTCTCAGCGGACTACAATGAGCAGTTCTTC. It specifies CAVSADYNEQFF.

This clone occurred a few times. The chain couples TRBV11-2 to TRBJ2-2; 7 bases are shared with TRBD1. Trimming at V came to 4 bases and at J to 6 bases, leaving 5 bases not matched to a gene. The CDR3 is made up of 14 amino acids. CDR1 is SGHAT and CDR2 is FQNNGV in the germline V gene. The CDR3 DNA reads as TGTGCCAGCAGCTCACAGGGGAGCTCCGGGGAGCTGTTTTTT. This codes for CASSSQGSSGELFF.

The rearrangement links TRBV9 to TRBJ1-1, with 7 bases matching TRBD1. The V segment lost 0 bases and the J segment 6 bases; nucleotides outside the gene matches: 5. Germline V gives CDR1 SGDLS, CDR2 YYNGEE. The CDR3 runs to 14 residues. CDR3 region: CASSVAAQGAEAFF. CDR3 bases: TGTGCCAGCAGCGTAGCGGCGCAGGGGGCTGAAGCTTTCTTT. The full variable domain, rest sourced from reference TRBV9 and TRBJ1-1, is DSGVTQTPKHLITATGQRVTLRCSPRSGDLSVYWYQQSLDQGLQFLIQYYNGEERAKGNILERFSAQQFPDLHSELNLSSLELGDSALYFCASSVAAQGAEAFFGQGTRLTVV.

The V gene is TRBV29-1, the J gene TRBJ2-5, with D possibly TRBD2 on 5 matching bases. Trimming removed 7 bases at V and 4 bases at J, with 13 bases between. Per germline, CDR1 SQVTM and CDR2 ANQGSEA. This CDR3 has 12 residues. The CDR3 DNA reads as TGCAGCGCTGACGTTACTAGAGAGACCCAGTACTTC. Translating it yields CSADVTRETQYF.

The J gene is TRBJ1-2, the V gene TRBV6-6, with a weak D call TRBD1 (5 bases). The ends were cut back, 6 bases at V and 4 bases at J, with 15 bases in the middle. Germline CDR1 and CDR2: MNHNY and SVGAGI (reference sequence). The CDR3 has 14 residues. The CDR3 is CASRSGGDFYGYTF. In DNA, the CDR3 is TGTGCCAGCAGGAGCGGGGGGGACTTCTATGGCTACACCTTC.

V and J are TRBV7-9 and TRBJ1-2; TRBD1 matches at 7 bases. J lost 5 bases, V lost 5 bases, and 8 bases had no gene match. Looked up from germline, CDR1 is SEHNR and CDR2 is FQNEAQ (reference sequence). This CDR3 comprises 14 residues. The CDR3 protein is CASSLGGQQYGYTF. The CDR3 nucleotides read TGTGCCAGCAGCCTAGGGGGACAGCAATATGGCTACACCTTC.

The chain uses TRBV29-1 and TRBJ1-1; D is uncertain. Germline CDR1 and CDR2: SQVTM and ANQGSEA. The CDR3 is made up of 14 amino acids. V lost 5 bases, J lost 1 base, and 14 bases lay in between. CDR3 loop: CSVSGRVGNTEAFF. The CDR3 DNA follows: TGCAGCGTTTCTGGTCGGGTAGGGAACACTGAAGCTTTCTTT.

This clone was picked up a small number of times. Here the CDR3 reads CASSVTGGGQPQHF. CDR3 DNA sequence: TGTGCCAGTAGCGTGACAGGGGGCGGTCAGCCCCAGCATTTT. The chain has TRBV19 and TRBJ1-5, with 10 nucleotides matching TRBD1. The junction had 5 bases not matched to a gene; V was cut back by 6 bases and J by 6 bases. Germline CDR1 is LNHDA and CDR2 is SQIVND (reference sequence). The CDR3 sequence is 14 residues long.

This chain's CDR3 is CASSPDTGNQETQYF. The DNA of the CDR3 is TGTGCCAGCAGCCCGGATACAGGGAACCAAGAGACCCAGTACTTC. The chain employs TRBV5-6 and TRBJ2-5, with D perhaps TRBD1 (6 bases). Germline V CDR1 and CDR2: SGHDT, YYEEEE. V lost 4 bases to trimming and J lost 0 bases, with 13 bases between them. The CDR3 extends over 15 amino acids. Complete variable domain (other parts from reference TRBV5-6 and TRBJ2-5): DAGVTQSPTHLIKTRGQQVTLRCSPKSGHDTVSWYQQALGQGPQFIFQYYEEEERQRGNFPDRFSGHQFPNYSSELNVNALLLGDSALYLCASSPDTGNQETQYFGPGTRLLVL.